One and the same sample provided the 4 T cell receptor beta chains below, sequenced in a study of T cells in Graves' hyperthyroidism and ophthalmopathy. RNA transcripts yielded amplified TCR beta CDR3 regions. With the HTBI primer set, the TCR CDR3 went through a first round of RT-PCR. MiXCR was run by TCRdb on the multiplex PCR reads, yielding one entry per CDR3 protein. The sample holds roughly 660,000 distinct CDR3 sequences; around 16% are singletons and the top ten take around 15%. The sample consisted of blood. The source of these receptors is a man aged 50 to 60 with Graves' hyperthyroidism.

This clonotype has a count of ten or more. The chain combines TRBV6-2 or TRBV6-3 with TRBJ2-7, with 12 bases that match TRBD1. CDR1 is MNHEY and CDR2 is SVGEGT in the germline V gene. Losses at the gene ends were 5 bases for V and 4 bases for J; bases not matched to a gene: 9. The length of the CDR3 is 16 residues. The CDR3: CASSRRRDRGRYEQYF. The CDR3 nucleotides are TGTGCCAGCAGTCGACGCCGGGACAGGGGGCGATACGAGCAGTACTTC.

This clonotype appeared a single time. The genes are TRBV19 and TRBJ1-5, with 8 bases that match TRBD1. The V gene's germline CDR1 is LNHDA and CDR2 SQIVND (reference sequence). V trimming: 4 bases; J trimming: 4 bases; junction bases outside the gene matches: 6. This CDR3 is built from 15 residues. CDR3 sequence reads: CASSTEQGGNQPQHF. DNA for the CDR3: TGTGCCAGTAGTACCGAACAGGGGGGGAATCAGCCCCAGCATTTT.

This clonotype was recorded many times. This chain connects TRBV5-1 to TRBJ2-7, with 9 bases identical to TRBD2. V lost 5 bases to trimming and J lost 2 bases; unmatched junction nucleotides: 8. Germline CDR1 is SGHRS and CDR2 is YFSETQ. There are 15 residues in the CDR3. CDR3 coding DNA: TGCGCCAGCAGTCCACCGGGACTAGCCCCCTACGAGCAGTACTTC. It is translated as CASSPPGLAPYEQYF.

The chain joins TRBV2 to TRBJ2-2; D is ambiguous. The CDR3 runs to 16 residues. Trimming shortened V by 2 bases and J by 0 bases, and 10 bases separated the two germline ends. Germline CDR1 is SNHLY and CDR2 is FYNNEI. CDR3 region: CASSEWGYANTGELFF. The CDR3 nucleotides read TGTGCCAGCAGTGAATGGGGTTACGCGAACACCGGGGAGCTGTTTTTT.